This TCR beta chain was sequenced in a study of cytomegalovirus exposure and HLA in healthy donors. This clone was recorded only once. Looked up from germline, CDR1 is MDHEN and CDR2 is SYDVKM. V lost 2 bases and J 2 bases, leaving 9 bases between the germline ends. The CDR3 consists of 14 residues. Researchers ran the PCR with 60 Vbeta and 13 Jbeta primers. Here immunoSEQ multiplex PCR was the method, and the copy in TCRdb shows in-frame clones only, minus some. The sample contains approximately 140,000 clones, more than 75% of which appear only once. This TCR came from a woman between 40 and 50 years old in good health and CMV-seropositive. The chain couples TRBV28 to TRBJ2-5, with unresolved D. The material sequenced was PBMCs. CDR3 sequence reads: CASSLAQQQETQYF. CDR3 in DNA: TGTGCCAGCAGTTTAGCACAACAACAAGAGACCCAGTACTTC.